This entry concerns a single T cell receptor beta chain. This clone's antigen is unknown. No base-level quality is on record; no much larger clone is a single base apart. The data were obtained in a study of blood T cell repertoires in COVID-19 (dated by TCRdb to the early 2020s). Broadly, across the study: Samples covering the acute and convalescent phases of COVID-19 were provided by collaborators in the United States, Italy and Spain. The prospective study material was composed of cDNA or gDNA derived from T cells, B-cell-depleted T cells, or PBMCs. Deeply sampled blood TCRbeta repertoires from subjects exposed to, actively infected with, or recovered from COVID-19 were included in the dataset. The repertoires were released in a freely available public database meant as a resource for research on the immune response to SARS-CoV-2. The samples were drawn from two sources: the first 160 participants of the ongoing ImmuneRACE study, and 1,200 or so subjects contributed by 6 global collaborators. The sample metadata nearly always contained a de-identified subject ID, COVID-19 status, age in years and sex. HLA class I and class II types, where available, came from metadata supplied by the sample provider rather than from assay-based typing. Overall study outcomes, separate from this receptor: The quantity of clinical and demographic metadata differed by source and by participant and was supplied without curation.

The immunoSEQ Assay, a bias-controlled multiplex PCR, was used to amplify TCRbeta CDR3 regions from genomic DNA. In the original analysis: Nucleated cell counts per sample were estimated from amplification of reference gene primers within the assay. To quantify the absolute abundance of each unique TCRbeta CDR3 rearrangement, sequence reads were collapsed and filtered. For each sample, productive Simpson clonality was calculated as the square root of Simpson's diversity index across productive rearrangements. TCRdb carries this immuneACCESS record with in-frame sequences only. Its versions omit some clonotypes, under half of them owing to an unresolved V gene in the studies checked, with the rest unexplained. D and trimming were read from the DNA, whereas the V and J calls and clone size are those reported in that table. This sample lists roughly 310,000 clones; approximately 87% were detected once. Under 3.5% of the sample lies in the top ten.

One collaborating source in Seattle enrolled patients during active infection and followed them longitudinally through the course of disease. The collaborating institutions used their own protocols to collect whole blood in K2EDTA tubes. Collaborator samples were shipped for TCRbeta analysis as frozen whole blood, isolated PBMCs, or DNA extracted from either sample type. The junction carries 8 bases between V and J, which are trimmed by 0 bases and 0 bases respectively. The CDR3 has 15 amino acids, counting the end cysteine and phenylalanine. Only the CDR3 DNA is retained, 45 bases long and in frame from the first base. The germline V gene (reference sequence) sets CDR1 to SEHNR and CDR2 to FQNEAQ.

This TCR came from a woman aged 25 to 39 with COVID-19, enrolled during active disease. Input material: peripheral blood. This receptor chain uses TRBV7-9 and TRBJ1-2; no D gene call is confident. The DNA sequence is given as TGTGCCAGCAGCTTAGCCTTCGAGGCTAACTATGGCTACACCTTC. This encodes CASSLAFEANYGYTF.